Detailed here is one T cell receptor beta chain. The table came from immunoSEQ multiplex PCR; TCRdb's copy has only in-frame clones and leaves some out. The repertoire has some 29,000 clones, 76% of them found once; the top ten carry approximately 36%. The CDR3 runs 15 residues. J gave up 2 bases and V 0 bases, and 2 bases lay outside the gene matches. Germline V lookup: CDR1 MNHEY, CDR2 SVGAGI. This sample was taken from a study of blood T cell repertoires in COVID-19. Across the whole study: Sources were T cells, B-cell-depleted T cells, or PBMCs; the material itself was cDNA or gDNA.

This sequence joins TRBV6-5 and TRBJ2-3; 7 bases line up with TRBD2. Input material: peripheral blood. This clonotype was obtained from a man in his 70s with acute or convalescent COVID-19. CDR3 DNA: TGTGCCAGCAGTTACTCGGGACTAACCACAGATACGCAGTATTTT. It encodes CASSYSGLTTDTQYF.